Listed below are T cell receptor beta chains from one sample, sequenced in a study of blood T cell repertoires in COVID-19. Assay used: immunoSEQ multiplex PCR; TCRdb lists only in-frame clones, some missing. In the table there are under 100,000 clones, around 84% of which are singletons. The sequenced sample was peripheral blood. These receptors all come from a middle-aged man with acute or convalescent COVID-19. Both conserved end residues are part of each CDR3. A D gene is named only where the DNA matches it firmly. Clone size, where shown, is once, few, many, or a class for clones that have expanded.

cdr3_nt: TGTGCCAGCCGGGGGGTGGACGGAAAACTGTTTTTT
cdr3_aa: CASRGVDGKLFF
v_call: TRBV7-9
clone_size: NA
d_call: NA
j_call: TRBJ1-4

cdr3_nt: TGTGCTAGTGGTTTGGGCGGGGACTATGGCTACACCTTC
cdr3_aa: CASGLGGDYGYTF
v_call: TRBV12-5
clone_size: NA
d_call: NA
j_call: TRBJ1-2

cdr3_nt: TGTGCCACCAGTGACGCGGGTAAAACTAATGAAAAACTGTTTTTT
cdr3_aa: CATSDAGKTNEKLFF
v_call: TRBV24-1
clone_size: NA
d_call: NA
j_call: TRBJ1-4

cdr3_nt: TGTGCCAGCGGACAGGAAGTCGACTACACCTTC
cdr3_aa: CASGQEVDYTF
v_call: TRBV12-3/TRBV12-4
clone_size: NA
d_call: TRBD1
j_call: TRBJ1-2

cdr3_nt: TGTGCCTGGAGCACAGGGTTGGGTACTGAAGCTTTCTTT
cdr3_aa: CAWSTGLGTEAFF
v_call: TRBV30
clone_size: NA
d_call: NA
j_call: TRBJ1-1

cdr3_nt: TGTGCCAGCAGTCTACTAGCGGGGGGTTTTTCGGCAGATACGCAGTATTTT
cdr3_aa: CASSLLAGGFSADTQYF
v_call: TRBV3-1/TRBV3-2
clone_size: NA
d_call: TRBD2
j_call: TRBJ2-3

cdr3_nt: TGTGCCAGCAGTTACTCGACAGTATATAATTCACCCCTCCACTTT
cdr3_aa: CASSYSTVYNSPLHF
v_call: TRBV6-5
clone_size: NA
d_call: NA
j_call: TRBJ1-6

cdr3_nt: TGCGCCAGCAGCTTGTCGGGACAACAAAACCCTGGAAACACCATATATTTT
cdr3_aa: CASSLSGQQNPGNTIYF
v_call: TRBV5-1
clone_size: NA
d_call: NA
j_call: TRBJ1-3

cdr3_nt: TGTGCCAGCAGCCAAATCAGCATAGCGGGAGGCCGGAACACCGGGGAGCTGTTTTTT
cdr3_aa: CASSQISIAGGRNTGELFF
v_call: TRBV4-2
clone_size: few
d_call: TRBD2
j_call: TRBJ2-2

cdr3_nt: TGTGCCAGCTCGGGACTAGCTCCGGAGACCCAGTACTTC
cdr3_aa: CASSGLAPETQYF
v_call: TRBV18
clone_size: NA
d_call: TRBD2
j_call: TRBJ2-5

cdr3_nt: TGTGCCAGCAGCTTAGGGGAGGTCCAGCCCCAGCATTTT
cdr3_aa: CASSLGEVQPQHF
v_call: TRBV5-8
clone_size: NA
d_call: NA
j_call: TRBJ1-5

cdr3_nt: TGTGCCAGCAGTTTAGATGGGGACAGGAGCTCCTATAATTCACCCCTCCACTTT
cdr3_aa: CASSLDGDRSSYNSPLHF
v_call: TRBV27
clone_size: NA
d_call: TRBD1
j_call: TRBJ1-6

cdr3_nt: TGCGCCAGCAGCCAAGAGGTAGCGCGGGAGCTGTTTTTT
cdr3_aa: CASSQEVARELFF
v_call: TRBV4-3
clone_size: NA
d_call: NA
j_call: TRBJ2-2

cdr3_nt: TGTGCCAGCTGTTCCCCATTCACTGAAGCTTTCTTT
cdr3_aa: CASCSPFTEAFF
v_call: TRBV6-5
clone_size: NA
d_call: NA
j_call: TRBJ1-1

cdr3_nt: TGTGCCAGTTCAGCGATGAACACTGAAGCTTTCTTT
cdr3_aa: CASSAMNTEAFF
v_call: TRBV19
clone_size: NA
d_call: NA
j_call: TRBJ1-1

cdr3_nt: TGTGCCAGCAGGACAGGGGAATTACGATCCTACGAGCAGTACTTC
cdr3_aa: CASRTGELRSYEQYF
v_call: TRBV6-5
clone_size: NA
d_call: TRBD1
j_call: TRBJ2-7

cdr3_nt: TGTGCCAGCAGCTTGAGGGGGAGGGGGAGCGATGAGCAGTTCTTC
cdr3_aa: CASSLRGRGSDEQFF
v_call: TRBV5-4
clone_size: NA
d_call: NA
j_call: TRBJ2-1

cdr3_nt: TGTGCCTGGAGTGTGGGACAGGGGGCCACTCAGCCCCAGCATTTT
cdr3_aa: CAWSVGQGATQPQHF
v_call: TRBV30
clone_size: NA
d_call: TRBD1
j_call: TRBJ1-5

cdr3_nt: TGTGCCAGCTGTAGGGACACATCCTACGAGCAGTACTTC
cdr3_aa: CASCRDTSYEQYF
v_call: TRBV18
clone_size: NA
d_call: NA
j_call: TRBJ2-7

cdr3_nt: TGCGCCAGCAGCCAACTAGACAGAGGGAACACTGAAGCTTTCTTT
cdr3_aa: CASSQLDRGNTEAFF
v_call: TRBV4-1
clone_size: NA
d_call: NA
j_call: TRBJ1-1

cdr3_nt: TGCGCCAGCAGCCCTTCCACAGATACGCAGTATTTT
cdr3_aa: CASSPSTDTQYF
v_call: TRBV5-1
clone_size: NA
d_call: NA
j_call: TRBJ2-3

cdr3_nt: TGTGCCAGTAGTACCCGCGGGGGCGCATTCTTT
cdr3_aa: CASSTRGGAFF
v_call: TRBV19
clone_size: NA
d_call: NA
j_call: TRBJ1-1

cdr3_nt: TGCGCCAGCAGTCAATCGAGGGCAGGAAGGTATACTGAAGCTTTCTTT
cdr3_aa: CASSQSRAGRYTEAFF
v_call: TRBV23-1
clone_size: NA
d_call: NA
j_call: TRBJ1-1

cdr3_nt: TGCGCCAGCAGCTCTCAACGAACTAGCGGGGCTTATCCAGATACGCAGTATTTT
cdr3_aa: CASSSQRTSGAYPDTQYF
v_call: TRBV5-1
clone_size: NA
d_call: TRBD2
j_call: TRBJ2-3

cdr3_nt: TGTGCCAGCAGTTTTCCCCCCACGGGCTATGGCTACACCTTC
cdr3_aa: CASSFPPTGYGYTF
v_call: TRBV28
clone_size: NA
d_call: NA
j_call: TRBJ1-2

cdr3_nt: TGTGCCAGCCCAGATGGGTCAGGGGATAATTCACCCCTCCACTTT
cdr3_aa: CASPDGSGDNSPLHF
v_call: TRBV18
clone_size: NA
d_call: NA
j_call: TRBJ1-6

cdr3_nt: TGCGCCAGCAGCTTGACAGGGTACGACACTGAAGCTTTCTTT
cdr3_aa: CASSLTGYDTEAFF
v_call: TRBV5-1
clone_size: NA
d_call: NA
j_call: TRBJ1-1

cdr3_nt: TGTGCCAGCAGCCCATTCCTTTCCGGGACAGGGAACAATGAGCAGTTCTTC
cdr3_aa: CASSPFLSGTGNNEQFF
v_call: TRBV11-2
clone_size: NA
d_call: TRBD1
j_call: TRBJ2-1

cdr3_nt: TGCAGCGTTGCAGGACAATACACAGATACGCAGTATTTT
cdr3_aa: CSVAGQYTDTQYF
v_call: TRBV29-1
clone_size: NA
d_call: NA
j_call: TRBJ2-3

cdr3_nt: TGTGCCAGAAGCTGCAGTCTCCAGGGACACCCAGCTGAAGCTTTCTTT
cdr3_aa: CARSCSLQGHPAEAFF
v_call: TRBV5-3
clone_size: NA
d_call: NA
j_call: TRBJ1-1

cdr3_nt: TGTGCCAGCTCGGAGGGCTTCTCTGGGGCCAACGTCCTGACTTTC
cdr3_aa: CASSEGFSGANVLTF
v_call: TRBV18
clone_size: NA
d_call: NA
j_call: TRBJ2-6

cdr3_nt: TGTGCCAGCAGCCTCGGAACTAGCGGGGAACCCGAAGAGACCCAGTACTTC
cdr3_aa: CASSLGTSGEPEETQYF
v_call: TRBV11-2
clone_size: NA
d_call: TRBD2
j_call: TRBJ2-5

cdr3_nt: TGCAGTGCTTCCGACTTCTACGAGCAGTACTTC
cdr3_aa: CSASDFYEQYF
v_call: TRBV20-1
clone_size: NA
d_call: NA
j_call: TRBJ2-7

cdr3_nt: TGTGCCAGCAGTGGGAGGAAGACAGGGTTGAGCAACTATGGCTACACCTTC
cdr3_aa: CASSGRKTGLSNYGYTF
v_call: TRBV2
clone_size: NA
d_call: TRBD1
j_call: TRBJ1-2

cdr3_nt: TGTGCCAGCAGTCTAGCGGGGGGACACACCGGGGAGCTGTTTTTT
cdr3_aa: CASSLAGGHTGELFF
v_call: TRBV6-5
clone_size: NA
d_call: TRBD2
j_call: TRBJ2-2

cdr3_nt: TGTGCCAGCAGTGCTGGGGCGCTGGCTAACTATGGCTACACCTTC
cdr3_aa: CASSAGALANYGYTF
v_call: TRBV2
clone_size: NA
d_call: NA
j_call: TRBJ1-2

cdr3_nt: TGTGCCAGCAGCTTAATAGCGGGGTCCTACGAGCAGTACTTC
cdr3_aa: CASSLIAGSYEQYF
v_call: TRBV7-8
clone_size: NA
d_call: TRBD2
j_call: TRBJ2-7

cdr3_nt: TGCAGCGTTGAGTCGGGGTTTATGGACACTGAAGCTTTCTTT
cdr3_aa: CSVESGFMDTEAFF
v_call: TRBV29-1
clone_size: NA
d_call: NA
j_call: TRBJ1-1

cdr3_nt: TGTGCCAGCTCCACAGGGGGGCTTAGCAATCAGCCCCAGCATTTT
cdr3_aa: CASSTGGLSNQPQHF
v_call: TRBV9
clone_size: NA
d_call: TRBD1
j_call: TRBJ1-5

cdr3_nt: TGCGCCAGCAGCACCCAGGATGGTGGAAACACCATATATTTT
cdr3_aa: CASSTQDGGNTIYF
v_call: TRBV5-1
clone_size: NA
d_call: NA
j_call: TRBJ1-3

cdr3_nt: TGCGCCAGCAGCCAAGGCGGGGGGAGTAGCTATGGCTACACCTTC
cdr3_aa: CASSQGGGSSYGYTF
v_call: TRBV4-3
clone_size: NA
d_call: NA
j_call: TRBJ1-2

cdr3_nt: TGTGCCAGCAGTTACTCGGGGGCCACAACCTACGAGCAGTACTTC
cdr3_aa: CASSYSGATTYEQYF
v_call: TRBV6-2/TRBV6-3
clone_size: few
d_call: NA
j_call: TRBJ2-7

cdr3_nt: TGTGCCAGCAGCTTAGGCCCCGGGCGCGGGAGTATTCAAGAGACCCAGTACTTC
cdr3_aa: CASSLGPGRGSIQETQYF
v_call: TRBV11-2
clone_size: NA
d_call: TRBD2
j_call: TRBJ2-5

cdr3_nt: TGTGCCAGCAGCCGTTACGCAGACAGACGCAATGAGCAGTTCTTC
cdr3_aa: CASSRYADRRNEQFF
v_call: TRBV5-6
clone_size: few
d_call: NA
j_call: TRBJ2-1

cdr3_nt: TGTGCCAGCGCCGGCCCGGGCAGAGGGGGTGGTGGAAACACCATATATTTT
cdr3_aa: CASAGPGRGGGGNTIYF
v_call: TRBV7-2
clone_size: once
d_call: NA
j_call: TRBJ1-3

cdr3_nt: TGTGCCAGCAGTCAGATAAGGAGACTAGCGGGAATATACAATGAGCAGTTCTTC
cdr3_aa: CASSQIRRLAGIYNEQFF
v_call: TRBV3-1/TRBV3-2
clone_size: few
d_call: TRBD2
j_call: TRBJ2-1

cdr3_nt: TGTGCCAGCAGCTTAGGTCGCAGGGGGCTAGATGGCTACACCTTC
cdr3_aa: CASSLGRRGLDGYTF
v_call: TRBV7-9
clone_size: few
d_call: TRBD1
j_call: TRBJ1-2

cdr3_nt: TGTGCCACCAGCAGAGATGTAGGGGGCACTGAAGCTTTCTTT
cdr3_aa: CATSRDVGGTEAFF
v_call: TRBV15
clone_size: once
d_call: NA
j_call: TRBJ1-1

cdr3_nt: TGTGCCAGCAGTCGACAGATAACGAACACCGGGGAGCTGTTTTTT
cdr3_aa: CASSRQITNTGELFF
v_call: TRBV5-8
clone_size: NA
d_call: NA
j_call: TRBJ2-2

cdr3_nt: TGTGCCAGCAGCTTGCGTGGGAGAAGCTCCTACAATGAGCAGTTCTTC
cdr3_aa: CASSLRGRSSYNEQFF
v_call: TRBV7-2
clone_size: NA
d_call: NA
j_call: TRBJ2-1

cdr3_nt: TGTGCCAGCAGCTTGGCTGAGGTACCAGAGACCCAGTACTTC
cdr3_aa: CASSLAEVPETQYF
v_call: TRBV5-5
clone_size: NA
d_call: NA
j_call: TRBJ2-5

cdr3_nt: TGTGCCATCAGTGATTCCGAGTACGGGGGTGGGAACACTGAAGCTTTCTTT
cdr3_aa: CAISDSEYGGGNTEAFF
v_call: TRBV10-3
clone_size: NA
d_call: NA
j_call: TRBJ1-1

cdr3_nt: TGTGCCAGCAGCCCCGGGACAGGTATTGGTCAGCCCCAGCATTTT
cdr3_aa: CASSPGTGIGQPQHF
v_call: TRBV11-2
clone_size: NA
d_call: TRBD1
j_call: TRBJ1-5

cdr3_nt: TGCAGCGTTGGCGACAGCATCAATCAGCCCCAGCATTTT
cdr3_aa: CSVGDSINQPQHF
v_call: TRBV29-1
clone_size: NA
d_call: NA
j_call: TRBJ1-5

cdr3_nt: TGTGCCAGCAGCTTAGCTGGGACAGCCCAAGAGACCCAGTACTTC
cdr3_aa: CASSLAGTAQETQYF
v_call: TRBV7-2
clone_size: NA
d_call: TRBD1
j_call: TRBJ2-5

cdr3_nt: TGCGCCAGCAGCCCCCAGGGTTCTGACTATGGCTACACCTTC
cdr3_aa: CASSPQGSDYGYTF
v_call: TRBV5-1
clone_size: NA
d_call: NA
j_call: TRBJ1-2

cdr3_nt: TGTGCCATCAGTGAGTTAGTCATAACCTACCCTGGGGCCAACGTCCTGACTTTC
cdr3_aa: CAISELVITYPGANVLTF
v_call: TRBV10-3
clone_size: NA
d_call: NA
j_call: TRBJ2-6